One T cell receptor beta chain is described in this entry. Its antigen has not been determined. Qualities for individual bases were not recorded, and no much larger clone is one base off. These data are taken from a study of T cell responses to AZD1222 COVID-19 vaccine (dated by TCRdb to about 2021). Turning to the overall study: A total of 233 trial participants underwent TCR sequencing, of whom nearly 210 received two doses of AZD1222 and about 25 received two doses of the MenACWY control vaccine. Trial participants were enrolled by age into subgroups of 18-55, 56-69 and 70-plus years, and roughly 150, 30 and 60 TCR-sequenced participants, respectively, were included in these subgroups. Overall results and qualifications from the work: No day 14 peak-response samples were available, so repertoires were characterized only after the peak T cell response. Only six or seven AZD1222 recipients were SARS-CoV-2 seropositive at baseline, limiting conclusions about previously exposed vaccinees. Participants were mostly white British, with more females than males. The authors suggested clonal diversity may have been underestimated. In the small 56-69-year group, the increase in depth fell short of significance, most likely because of low power. After two AZD1222 doses, spike-specific TCR breadth and depth were significantly higher than at day 0 and than in MenACWY recipients. Epitopes outside the regions mutated in the B.1.351 and B.1.1.7 variants were reportedly recognized by nearly half of the unique spike-specific TCRs. The whole spike protein was spanned by vaccine-associated CD4 TCRs, and dominant responses were seen in regions 160-218 and 743-854.

The V and J ends are trimmed by 4 bases and 10 bases, leaving 11 bases between them. Inclusive of the bounding cysteine and phenylalanine, the CDR3 is 12 residues long. CDR3 DNA only is kept here, 36 bases in frame from base 1. Per the germline V gene, SGHVS is the CDR1 and FNYEAQ is the CDR2. The sample's time point, from its label and the paper: baseline before first vaccination. The sample's treatment or condition label, decoded: meningococcal conjugate vaccine given as trial control. Vaccinee samples came from UK trials COV001 and COV002, including a single-blind randomized controlled phase 2/3 trial of AZD1222 (ChAdOx1 nCoV-19) in healthy adults. Trial participant PBMC samples were collected at day 0 and day 28 after the second dose for TCRbeta chain sequencing. The CDR3 regions of human TCRbeta chains were analyzed by immunosequencing. As for the authors' bioinformatics: Repertoire TCRs were matched against a reference library of SARS-CoV-2-specific TCRs generated with the MIRA antigen-specificity platform. Breadth meant the fraction of unique TCRs that were SARS-CoV-2-associated, whereas depth meant the fraction of total T cells that were SARS-CoV-2-associated. Using the MIRA data, each spike-specific TCR was mapped to the spike region that the TCR reacts to and placed in a CD4 or CD8 class. Log10-transformed breadth and depth values were compared by one-way ANOVA with Sidak's multiple comparisons tests. TCRdb's version of the immuneACCESS table is confined to in-frame rearrangements and falls short of the full clone set. An unresolved V gene accounts for under half of the shortfall where checked; the remainder is of unknown origin. V and J calls and clone size are given by that table; D and trimming were obtained from the DNA. The sample includes 120,000 or so clones, with about nine tenths observed a single time. The ten biggest clones cover less than 4.5% of the sample.

Here the chain combines TRBV7-6 and TRBJ2-1, with a weak D call of TRBD1 (6 bases match). The starting material was peripheral blood, obtained on day 0 of MenACWY control vaccination. This sequence was found in an adult in good health. DNA sequence: TGTGCCAGCAGCTCAAATCAGGGGGAGCAGTTCTTC. It encodes CASSSNQGEQFF.